The 27 T cell receptor beta chains in this list originate from one sample, sequenced in a study of T cell responses to AZD1222 COVID-19 vaccine (dated by TCRdb to the early 2020s). What this sample's time point label stands for: about 28 days (+/-7) after the second vaccine dose. The receptor library was made with the immunoSEQ multiplex PCR assay. Not all clones reach the TCRdb copy of this immuneACCESS table, which keeps in-frame sequences only. Checked studies attribute under half of the gap to unresolved V genes and leave the rest unexplained. This sample comprises about 270,000 clones, almost 95% of them detected only once. Together, the top ten hold less than 0.6% of the sample. The starting material was peripheral blood, obtained 28 days after the second AZD1222 dose. The receptors were sampled from an adult who received the AZD1222 COVID-19 vaccine.

The chain employs TRBV18 and TRBJ1-5; 11 nucleotides align to TRBD1. J gave up 6 bases and V 6 bases, and 4 bases lay outside the gene matches. The germline V gene has CDR1 KGHSH and CDR2 LQKENI. The CDR3 has 14 amino acids. The CDR3 region has the DNA TGTGCCAGCTCTGGGACAGGGGGGACTCAGCCCCAGCATTTT. This codes for CASSGTGGTQPQHF.

The chain joins TRBV20-1 to TRBJ2-7; D ambiguous. Germline assignment: CDR1 DFQATT and CDR2 SNEGSKA (reference sequence). V lost 3 bases and J 2 bases, leaving 5 bases between the germline ends. The CDR3 is 11 residues long. In nucleotides, the CDR3 is TGCAGTGCTAGTCATCCCTACGAGCAGTACTTC. Translation gives CSASHPYEQYF.

This clone was seen more than once but under ten times. The chain recombines TRBV3-1 (or the pseudogene TRBV3-2) with TRBJ1-1; D is possibly TRBD1 (6 bases). CDR3 size: 14 residues. Germline CDR1 is LGHDT and CDR2 is YNNKEL (reference sequence). Trimming cost V 5 bases and J 2 bases, with 12 bases left between them. CDR3 coding DNA: TGTGCCAGCAGCAGCGCAGGGGACAACACTGAAGCTTTCTTT. Protein product: CASSSAGDNTEAFF.

This chain uses TRBV28 with TRBJ1-6, with 8 bases identical to TRBD1. In germline, CDR1 is MDHEN, CDR2 SYDVKM. The CDR3 runs 14 residues. Unmatched junction bases numbered 4, after V lost 3 bases and J lost 9 bases. CDR3: CASSLGQAGSPLHF. Written as DNA, the CDR3 is TGTGCCAGCAGTTTGGGACAGGCTGGTTCACCCCTCCACTTT.

DNA for the CDR3: TGTGCCAGCAGCCAACAGGGGGCGGGAACTGAAGCTTTCTTT. Translated: CASSQQGAGTEAFF. This chain joins TRBV9 and TRBJ1-1, with 9 bases that match TRBD1. The CDR3 is 14 amino acids. Germline values: CDR1 SGDLS, CDR2 YYNGEE. Losses at the gene ends were 4 bases for V and 5 bases for J; bases not matched to a gene: 6.

The genes are TRBV28 and TRBJ1-4, with 10 bases matching TRBD1. The V gene end was trimmed by 5 bases and the J gene end by 8 bases; junction bases not matched to a gene: 8. Germline V gene lookup returns CDR1 MDHEN and CDR2 SYDVKM. The CDR3 has 15 residues. CDR3 loop: CASSPTTGGREKLFF. CDR3 DNA: TGTGCCAGCAGTCCAACGACAGGGGGCAGAGAAAAACTGTTTTTT.

This chain uses TRBV28 with TRBJ2-7, with D tentatively TRBD1 (6 bases). V was trimmed by 3 bases and J by 6 bases, leaving 18 bases between them. Germline V lookup: CDR1 MDHEN, CDR2 SYDVKM. The CDR3 consists of 15 residues. Written as DNA, the CDR3 is TGTGCCAGCAGTTTTGGACAGAGTATTCTTGTCGAGCAGTACTTC. This gives the protein CASSFGQSILVEQYF.

The gene calls are TRBV4-1 and TRBJ1-3, with D uncertain. CDR3 length: 13 amino acids. Germline V lookup: CDR1 MGHRA, CDR2 YSYEKL. The V end was cut by 1 base, the J end by 5 bases, with 6 bases between. The CDR3 here is CASSQVRRNTIYF. CDR3 bases: TGCGCCAGCAGCCAAGTGCGACGAAACACCATATATTTT.

The gene calls are TRBV19 and TRBJ1-2; 7 bases map to TRBD1. The J segment lost 5 bases and the V segment lost 7 bases, leaving 7 bases of the junction unmatched. The germline V gene has CDR1 LNHDA and CDR2 SQIVND (reference sequence). The CDR3 has 13 amino acids. Written as DNA, the CDR3 is TGTGCCAGTACCAGGACAGGAGAATATGGCTACACCTTC. It yields the protein CASTRTGEYGYTF.

The chain links TRBV14 to TRBJ1-1; possible D gene TRBD1, 6 bases. The V gene's germline CDR1 is SGHDN and CDR2 FVKESK. This CDR3 spans 15 amino acids. Trimming took 4 bases from V and 5 from J, leaving 17 bases between them. The CDR3 DNA follows: TGTGCCAGCAGCCGCCAGGGGAGGCTTAATACTGAAGCTTTCTTT. Protein: CASSRQGRLNTEAFF.

V is TRBV24-1 and J is TRBJ1-3, with D unclear. This CDR3 contains 14 residues. V lost 4 bases, J lost 4 bases, and 10 bases lay in between. Germline CDR1 reads KGHDR; CDR2 reads SFDVKD. CDR3 sequence: CATSDPTAGNTIYF. CDR3 sequence (DNA): TGTGCCACCAGTGACCCTACAGCCGGAAACACCATATATTTT.

CDR3 nucleotide sequence: TGCAGTGCTAGTGGGCTAGGCCCGCAAGAGACCCAGTACTTC. It yields the protein CSASGLGPQETQYF. This rearrangement joins TRBV20-1 to TRBJ2-5; D not certain. The CDR3 contains 14 residues. The ends were cut back, 3 bases at V and 2 bases at J, with 13 bases in the middle. Germline lookup yields CDR1 DFQATT and CDR2 SNEGSKA (reference sequence).

Ten or more counts support this clone. This chain connects TRBV19 to TRBJ2-2; no definite D call. The germline CDR1 and CDR2 sequences are LNHDA and SQIVND (reference sequence). The CDR3 sequence is 14 residues long. V gave up 6 bases and J gave up 8 bases, with 16 bases separating them. The CDR3 sequence is CASSWGNFLGELFF. CDR3 nucleotides: TGTGCCAGTAGCTGGGGTAATTTTTTGGGGGAGCTGTTTTTT.

The CDR3 coding sequence is TGTGCCTGGAGTGAGGTCAACACTGAAGCTTTCTTT. The encoded protein is CAWSEVNTEAFF. The chain recombines TRBV30 with TRBJ1-1; D gene ambiguous. This CDR3 is 12 amino acids long. The germline CDR1 and CDR2 sequences are GTSNPN and SVGIG (reference sequence). Trimming shortened V by 1 base and J by 2 bases, and 5 bases separated the two germline ends.

In its sample, this clone was seen once. The chain has TRBV7-9 and TRBJ2-7; TRBD2 is a possible D gene (5 bases). The V gene's germline CDR1 is SEHNR and CDR2 FQNEAQ (reference sequence). Trimming removed 3 bases at V and 4 bases at J, with 10 bases between. The CDR3 is 13 residues long. CDR3 sequence (DNA): TGTGCCAGCAGCTTCCCCACTAGTTACGAGCAGTACTTC. This codes for CASSFPTSYEQYF.

This chain connects TRBV18 to TRBJ1-4; 7 positions match TRBD1. V was pared by 4 bases and J by 8 bases, with 10 bases of the junction left unmatched. Germline CDR1 and CDR2: KGHSH and LQKENI. CDR3 length: 15 amino acids. The CDR3 is CASSRQATGVEKLFF. Here the CDR3 DNA reads TGTGCCAGCTCACGCCAGGCTACAGGGGTCGAAAAACTGTTTTTT.

The chain couples TRBV9 to TRBJ2-7; TRBD1 agrees at 10 bases. This CDR3 region has 15 residues. J was trimmed by 5 bases and V by 4 bases; bases with no gene match: 9. In germline, CDR1 is SGDLS, CDR2 YYNGEE. The DNA of the CDR3 is TGTGCCAGCAGCAATCCGGGACAGGGGATCCACGAGCAGTACTTC. Amino acids: CASSNPGQGIHEQYF.

This clone showed up just once. The sample has other DNA sequences that encode this CDR3 too. The genes are TRBV3-1 (or the pseudogene TRBV3-2) and TRBJ1-1, with D perhaps TRBD1 (5 bases). Trimming pared 6 bases from V and 1 base from J, leaving 12 bases between. CDR1 and CDR2 from the germline V gene are LGHDT and YNNKEL (reference sequence). This CDR3 spans 14 amino acids. The CDR3 DNA sequence: TGTGCCAGCAGTCTGGGCCAGGGGAACACTGAAGCTTTCTTT. Its protein product is CASSLGQGNTEAFF.

The J gene is TRBJ2-7, the V gene TRBV27; TRBD2 aligns across 9 bases. Trimming cost V 3 bases and J 3 bases; bases outside gene matches: 3. This CDR3 is 14 amino acids long. Germline V CDR1 and CDR2: MNHEY, SMNVEV (reference sequence). This CDR3 is CASSLASGDYEQYF. The CDR3 DNA is TGTGCCAGCAGTTTGGCTAGCGGGGACTACGAGCAGTACTTC.

For the CDR3, the DNA is TGTGCCAGCAGGAATAATAACAGGGAGAGCAATCAGCCCCAGCATTTT. It encodes CASRNNNRESNQPQHF. The chain recombines TRBV28 with TRBJ1-5; a possible D gene is TRBD1 (6 bases). This CDR3 is 16 amino acids long. Trimming removed 6 bases from V and 1 base from J, with 16 bases in between. Germline-derived CDR1 and CDR2 are MDHEN and SYDVKM.

In its sample, this clone was seen once. The chain combines TRBV3-1 (or the pseudogene TRBV3-2) with TRBJ2-7; 8 nucleotides line up with TRBD2. Germline-derived CDR1 and CDR2 are LGHDT and YNNKEL (reference sequence). CDR3 length: 14 amino acids. The V gene end was trimmed by 4 bases and the J gene end by 5 bases; junction bases not matched to a gene: 7. The chain's CDR3 is CASSPQGLVNEQYF. The CDR3 region has the DNA TGTGCCAGCAGCCCCCAGGGACTAGTGAACGAGCAGTACTTC.

The chain combines TRBV5-1 with TRBJ2-3, with 14 bases lining up with TRBD2. Germline V lookup: CDR1 SGHRS, CDR2 YFSETQ. This CDR3 is built from 16 residues. V shed 4 bases, J shed 5 bases, and the junction held 6 bases outside the gene matches. CDR3: CASSTTSGGAGDTQYF. Here the CDR3 DNA reads TGCGCCAGCAGCACGACTAGCGGGGGGGCAGGAGATACGCAGTATTTT.

The chain is built from TRBV7-8 and TRBJ1-3; no definite D call. The germline gives CDR1 SGHVS, CDR2 FQNEAQ. The CDR3 covers 16 residues. V lost 2 bases and J lost 0, with 11 bases in between. CDR3 loop: CASSLYGLGSGNTIYF. The CDR3 nucleotides read TGTGCCAGCAGCTTATACGGCCTTGGCTCTGGAAACACCATATATTTT.

The genes are TRBV6-2 or TRBV6-3 and TRBJ2-1; 7 bases align to TRBD2. Germline CDR1 and CDR2: MNHEY and SVGEGT. The V gene end was trimmed by 0 bases and the J gene end by 7 bases; junction bases not matched to a gene: 3. The CDR3 has 14 amino acids. The CDR3 sequence is CASSYSRTRNEQFF. CDR3 nucleotides: TGTGCCAGCAGTTACTCGAGGACTAGGAATGAGCAGTTCTTC.

The CDR3 here is CASSPWNTGELFF. Written as DNA, the CDR3 is TGTGCCAGCAGTCCTTGGAACACCGGGGAGCTGTTTTTT. V usage is TRBV3-1 (or the pseudogene TRBV3-2) and J usage is TRBJ2-2; D uncertain. V gave up 6 bases and J gave up 1 base, with 6 bases separating them. This CDR3 contains 13 residues. Germline V gene lookup returns CDR1 LGHDT and CDR2 YNNKEL (reference sequence).

The rearrangement joins TRBV3-1 (or the pseudogene TRBV3-2) to TRBJ1-1; the D is unclear. V was trimmed by 1 base and J by 1 base, leaving 7 bases between them. The CDR3 has 14 amino acids. Germline V CDR1 and CDR2: LGHDT, YNNKEL (reference sequence). CDR3 sequence reads: CASSQAQSNTEAFF. The CDR3 coding sequence is TGTGCCAGCAGCCAAGCACAGTCGAACACTGAAGCTTTCTTT.

The V call is TRBV3-1 (or the pseudogene TRBV3-2), the J call TRBJ1-5; perhaps TRBD1 as D (5 bases). Trimming pared 2 bases from V and 3 bases from J, leaving 11 bases between. The CDR3 length is 15 residues. CDR1 and CDR2 (germline): LGHDT, YNNKEL (reference sequence). The CDR3 bases are TGTGCCAGCAGCCAATCAGGAGGGGTCAATCAGCCCCAGCATTTT. Translating it yields CASSQSGGVNQPQHF.